This TCR beta chain was profiled in a study of T cells in narcolepsy. Study-level information: Donors had narcolepsy type 1 or type 2, or were healthy controls.

Assay: immunoSEQ multiplex PCR; the TCRdb copy retains only in-frame clones and omits some. This table holds 20,000 to 25,000 clones, just over 90% found once. Deletions cut 10 bases from V and 2 bases from J, with 18 bases between. The germline V gene has CDR1 LNHDA and CDR2 SQIVND (reference sequence). CDR3 size: 15 residues. Sequenced input: CD45RA- memory CD4+ T cells from PBMCs. The source is a human donor with narcolepsy. The chain uses TRBV19 and TRBJ1-5; D unresolved. The CDR3 nucleotides read TGTGCCATCTCCAGCGAGGTAAATGGCAATCAGCCCCAGCATTTT. Its protein is CAISSEVNGNQPQHF.